This TCR beta chain appears in the sequencing data of a study of blood T cells in healthy people across ages. In germline, CDR1 is DFQATT, CDR2 SNEGSKA (reference sequence). V shed 2 bases, J shed 5 bases, and the junction held 6 bases outside the gene matches. The CDR3 consists of 14 residues. Next came a second PCR, run for roughly 6 to 11 cycles, which used a sample-barcoded 5' primer along with a J-beta primer mix. TCRdb passed the 5' RACE reads through MiXCR, listing each CDR3 protein once. The data contain about 730,000 distinct CDR3 sequences, around 46% of them singletons. The sample comprised blood. The J gene is TRBJ2-1, the V gene TRBV20-1, with TRBD2 identical over 7 bases. The TCR originated in a woman aged 60-70 years in good health. Here the CDR3 reads CSARSPRGDNEQFF. CDR3 nucleotides: TGCAGTGCTAGAAGCCCCCGGGGGGACAATGAGCAGTTCTTC.